The rows below give T cell receptor beta chains drawn from one sample of a study of cytomegalovirus exposure and HLA in healthy donors. Produced via immunoSEQ multiplex PCR; TCRdb's table is partial and in-frame only. Among some 85,000 clones listed, about 80% were seen once. Sequencing was done on a sample of PBMCs. The receptor set was obtained from a male donor in good health and CMV-seronegative. Each CDR3 is given with its conserved first and last residue. The D gene is left open where the match is weak. Expanded clones get a size class; other rows say once, few or many, or leave the size out.

J gene	V gene	D gene	clone size	CDR3 protein	CDR3 DNA
TRBJ1-1	TRBV7-2	-	-	CASSLGGRANTEAFF	TGTGCCAGCAGCTTAGGAGGCAGGGCGAACACTGAAGCTTTCTTT
TRBJ2-1	TRBV5-1	TRBD1	-	CASSFRTGTNEQFF	TGCGCCAGCAGCTTCCGGACAGGGACCAATGAGCAGTTCTTC
TRBJ2-2	TRBV5-8	TRBD1	-	CASTPPGQGTGELFF	TGTGCCAGCACCCCGCCGGGACAGGGGACCGGGGAGCTGTTTTTT
TRBJ2-7	TRBV5-4	-	-	CASSLVGVPLEQYF	TGTGCCAGCAGCTTGGTAGGGGTCCCCCTCGAGCAGTACTTC
TRBJ2-5	TRBV7-9	TRBD2	-	CASSFIGTSGMETQYF	TGTGCCAGCAGCTTCATCGGGACTAGCGGGATGGAGACCCAGTACTTC
TRBJ2-7	TRBV27	TRBD1	few	CASSPRDRPTYEQYF	TGTGCCAGCAGTCCACGGGACAGGCCAACCTACGAGCAGTACTTC
TRBJ2-5	TRBV5-1	-	once	CASSGDTGSETQYF	TGCGCCAGCAGCGGGGATACAGGGTCGGAGACCCAGTACTTC
TRBJ2-7	TRBV10-1	-	-	CASSDGLSYEQYF	TGCGCCAGCAGTGATGGACTATCCTACGAGCAGTACTTC
TRBJ1-1	TRBV19	-	few	CASSRAIGRKNTEAFF	TGTGCCAGTAGTAGGGCCATTGGGCGCAAGAACACTGAAGCTTTCTTT
TRBJ2-2	TRBV9	-	-	CASSTQRSPTNTGELFF	TGTGCCAGCAGCACTCAGCGTTCCCCTACGAACACCGGGGAGCTGTTTTTT
TRBJ1-1	TRBV29-1	-	few	CSARQFRGTEAFF	TGCAGCGCAAGACAGTTTCGAGGCACTGAAGCTTTCTTT
TRBJ1-6	TRBV4-1	TRBD1	few	CASSHPGTGNSPLHF	TGCGCCAGCAGCCACCCCGGGACAGGGAATTCACCCCTCCACTTT
TRBJ2-7	TRBV6-6	TRBD2	few	CASTYPGLAGEGEQYF	TGTGCCAGCACCTACCCGGGACTAGCGGGGGAAGGCGAGCAGTACTTC
TRBJ2-1	TRBV19	TRBD1	-	CASSIRGGTNNEQFF	TGTGCCAGTAGTATACGAGGGGGCACAAACAATGAGCAGTTCTTC
TRBJ1-4	TRBV4-3	-	once	CASSQAPGVPNEKLFF	TGCGCCAGCAGCCAAGCTCCAGGGGTTCCTAATGAAAAACTGTTTTTT
TRBJ2-7	TRBV27	-	-	CASRRDNRPITYEQYF	TGTGCCAGCAGGAGGGACAACCGCCCGATAACTTACGAGCAGTACTTC
TRBJ1-5	TRBV4-3	TRBD1	-	CASSQTGGDQPQHF	TGCGCCAGCAGCCAAACAGGGGGAGACCAGCCCCAGCATTTT
TRBJ2-3	TRBV6-5	TRBD2	-	CASSYPTSGRGQQYF	TGTGCCAGCAGTTACCCGACTAGCGGGAGGGGACAGCAGTATTTT
TRBJ2-3	TRBV25-1	-	-	CASSVRSRFADTQYF	TGTGCCAGCAGTGTTCGGTCGCGCTTCGCAGATACGCAGTATTTT
TRBJ1-2	TRBV4-3	-	-	CASSRGAGMDYTF	TGCGCCAGCAGCCGCGGGGCAGGGATGGACTACACCTTC
TRBJ1-1	TRBV5-5	-	-	CASSLIGGAEGAFF	TGTGCCAGCAGCTTGATCGGGGGGGCTGAGGGAGCTTTCTTT
TRBJ1-2	TRBV28	-	-	CASRIPRLGGLWGYTF	TGTGCCAGCAGAATCCCCCGCCTCGGGGGGCTCTGGGGCTACACCTTC
TRBJ2-7	TRBV29-1	TRBD1	-	CSVGPGQRYEQYF	TGCAGCGTTGGCCCGGGACAGCGCTACGAGCAGTACTTC
TRBJ1-5	TRBV28	-	few	CASSLRGSQPQHF	TGTGCCAGCAGTTTACGGGGAAGTCAGCCCCAGCATTTT
TRBJ2-1	TRBV6-4	TRBD2	few	CASSWTSGGNNEQFF	TGTGCCAGCAGTTGGACTAGCGGGGGGAACAATGAGCAGTTCTTC
TRBJ2-1	TRBV28	-	few	CASSYGLRRDTYNEQFF	TGTGCCAGCAGTTACGGGCTTAGGCGGGATACCTACAATGAGCAGTTCTTC
TRBJ2-7	TRBV7-2	TRBD1	-	CASNRRTGYEQYF	TGTGCCAGCAACCGCCGGACAGGGTACGAGCAGTACTTC
TRBJ2-7	TRBV28	TRBD2	-	CAVLAGLSYEQYF	TGTGCCGTACTAGCGGGCCTCTCCTACGAGCAGTACTTC
TRBJ2-3	TRBV6-5	-	few	CASRTWGAADTQYF	TGTGCCAGCCGGACTTGGGGAGCCGCAGATACGCAGTATTTT
TRBJ1-1	TRBV18	-	-	CASSPGGLRKMNTEAFF	TGTGCCAGCTCTCCCGGTGGGCTCAGGAAGATGAACACTGAAGCTTTCTTT
TRBJ2-1	TRBV7-9	TRBD2	once	CASSWGGEQFF	TGTGCCAGCAGCTGGGGGGGTGAGCAGTTCTTC
TRBJ1-1	TRBV5-4	-	-	CASSLVGATTEAFF	TGTGCCAGCAGCTTGGTGGGGGCGACCACTGAAGCTTTCTTT
TRBJ2-2	TRBV5-4	TRBD1	-	CASSAPYPGTGGTGELFF	TGTGCCAGCAGCGCGCCGTACCCCGGGACAGGAGGCACCGGGGAGCTGTTTTTT
TRBJ1-2	TRBV7-3	-	-	CASSLIEGGGYTF	TGTGCCAGCAGCTTAATAGAGGGCGGTGGCTACACCTTC
TRBJ1-1	TRBV28	-	-	CASSPFIPGRGGEAFF	TGTGCCAGCAGCCCCTTCATACCGGGGAGGGGGGGTGAAGCTTTCTTT
TRBJ1-2	TRBV6-5	-	-	CASSYGQGYNYGYTF	TGTGCCAGCAGTTACGGCCAGGGGTATAACTATGGCTACACCTTC
TRBJ1-3	TRBV29-1	-	-	CSVVGHLGNTIYF	TGCAGCGTTGTTGGCCACCTTGGAAACACCATATATTTT
TRBJ1-5	TRBV28	-	once	CASSVGGSNQPQHF	TGTGCCAGCAGTGTCGGAGGGAGCAATCAGCCCCAGCATTTT
TRBJ1-1	TRBV7-3	TRBD1	-	CASRQGEATEAFF	TGTGCCAGTCGACAGGGGGAGGCCACTGAAGCTTTCTTT
TRBJ1-4	TRBV27	TRBD1	few	CASSLKGGKTGDSTNEKLFF	TGTGCCAGCAGTCTTAAAGGGGGAAAGACAGGGGATTCAACTAATGAAAAACTGTTTTTT
TRBJ2-4	TRBV5-6	-	once	CASSLAIDSAGGKGKYF	TGTGCCAGCAGCTTGGCGATCGATTCGGCAGGGGGGAAGGGAAAGTACTTC
TRBJ1-2	TRBV9	-	-	CASSVGTGSDGYTF	TGTGCCAGCAGCGTAGGAACAGGGAGCGATGGCTACACCTTC
TRBJ1-5	TRBV19	-	-	CASIPGGGSNQPQHF	TGTGCCAGTATTCCGGGCGGGGGGAGCAATCAGCCCCAGCATTTT
TRBJ2-1	TRBV5-1	TRBD1	once	CASKKGQVLNEQFF	TGCGCCAGCAAAAAAGGACAGGTCCTCAATGAGCAGTTCTTC
TRBJ1-2	TRBV28	-	-	CASHIGGAQGTFGYGYTF	TGTGCCAGCCATATCGGTGGGGCGCAGGGGACCTTTGGCTATGGCTACACCTTC
TRBJ1-6	TRBV21-1	-	-	CASSKCGGSSPLHF	TGTGCCAGCAGCAAATGCGGGGGCAGCTCCCCCCTCCACTTT
TRBJ1-1	TRBV4-1	-	-	CASSPQVGGLGTEAFF	TGCGCCAGCAGCCCCCAAGTCGGGGGATTGGGCACTGAAGCTTTCTTT
TRBJ2-3	TRBV11-2	-	-	CASSLAWGETDTQYF	TGTGCCAGCAGCTTAGCTTGGGGGGAGACAGATACGCAGTATTTT
TRBJ2-4	TRBV21-1	-	once	CASSKAWDRDAKNIQYF	TGTGCCAGCAGCAAAGCATGGGACAGGGATGCCAAAAACATTCAGTACTTC
TRBJ1-6	TRBV9	-	-	CASSVSQLNSPLHF	TGTGCCAGCAGCGTATCACAGCTTAATTCACCCCTCCACTTT
TRBJ1-1	TRBV5-1	-	-	CASSLRAGDPEAFF	TGCGCCAGCAGCTTGAGGGCAGGGGACCCTGAAGCTTTCTTT
TRBJ2-7	TRBV11-2	TRBD1	-	CASSIQGSQYEQYF	TGTGCCAGCAGCATACAGGGGAGTCAGTACGAGCAGTACTTC
TRBJ1-1	TRBV6-5	TRBD1	-	CASSSRQGNTEAFF	TGTGCCAGCAGTTCCCGACAGGGGAACACTGAAGCTTTCTTT
TRBJ2-5	TRBV7-2	-	-	CASSSGSDGTQYF	TGTGCCAGCAGCTCAGGGTCTGACGGGACCCAGTACTTC
TRBJ2-2	TRBV6-5	TRBD1	-	CASRRTGKNTGELFF	TGTGCCAGCAGGAGGACAGGGAAAAACACCGGGGAGCTGTTTTTT
TRBJ1-1	TRBV7-3	-	few	CATAGGRNTEAFF	TGTGCCACGGCGGGGGGGCGAAACACTGAAGCTTTCTTT
TRBJ2-7	TRBV27	-	-	CASSSGSAGTSEQYF	TGTGCCAGCAGTTCGGGTAGCGCCGGTACTAGCGAGCAGTACTTC
TRBJ1-2	TRBV6-5	TRBD1	-	CASSLKTDRVSYTF	TGTGCCAGCAGCCTAAAGACGGACAGGGTGAGCTACACCTTC
TRBJ2-3	TRBV10-1	-	-	CASSEHRQDTQYF	TGCGCCAGCAGTGAACACAGACAGGATACGCAGTATTTT